This TCR beta chain is drawn from a study of shared clonotypes between healthy human individuals. Study as a whole: Donors had three CD4 naive, three CD4 memory, two CD8 naive and one CD8 memory plate apiece.

Regarding the study as a whole: Researchers sampled only blood; tissue repertoires likely differ.

Regarding this clone: Antigen specificity is unknown.

The CDR3 runs to 15 residues. Looked up from germline, CDR1 is LNHNV and CDR2 is YYDKDF (reference sequence). J was trimmed by 1 base and V by 5 bases; bases with no gene match: 5. Naive CD8 isolation took CD45RO-negative cells positively selected for CCR7 and excluded terminally differentiated effector memory CD45RA+ cells. The material for each subset, its genomic DNA, was split evenly across several immunoSEQ plates. Sequenced by immunoSEQ multiplex PCR; TCRdb stores in-frame clones only, minus some. In the table there are hundreds of thousands of clones, 80% to 95% of which are singletons. The sequenced sample consisted of naive CD8+ T cells sorted from blood. The sequence came from a man younger than 40 in good health. The rearrangement links TRBV15 to TRBJ2-7, with TRBD1 identical over 10 bases. The chain's CDR3 is CATSGPGQGSYEQYF. DNA for the CDR3: TGTGCCACCAGCGGCCCGGGACAGGGGTCCTACGAGCAGTACTTC.